This paragraph reports one T cell receptor beta chain. The data were produced by immunoSEQ multiplex PCR, yet TCRdb's version contains in-frame clones alone and is incomplete. The sample carries some 120,000 clones, approximately 90% recorded once. Germline loops: CDR1 SGHNT, CDR2 YENEEA. Trimming stripped 3 bases from V and 3 bases from J, with 10 bases between. This CDR3 is 14 amino acids long. This sample stems from a study of control samples from healthy donors and cancer patients. The gene calls are TRBV11-3 and TRBJ2-3; TRBD2 is a possible D gene (6 bases). This clonotype originated in a woman younger than 30 in good health. The source material was blood. CDR3 sequence reads: CASSLTGVTDTQYF. CDR3 in DNA: TGTGCCAGCAGCTTGACGGGAGTGACAGATACGCAGTATTTT.